This TCR beta chain is from a study of response to subunit inactivated influenza vaccine. Worth noting for this clonotype: Its antigen is as yet unknown.

Points from the study as a whole: Authors suggested that a seasonal influenza vaccination recruits few new T cells each time.

The CDR3 is 16 amino acids. The V gene lost 5 bases and the J gene lost 0 bases, with 13 bases spanning the gap. The germline V gene encodes CDR1 SSHAT and CDR2 FNYEAQ (reference sequence). TCRdb itself ran the RT-PCR reads through MiXCR, one entry per CDR3 protein. The sample lists a few hundred thousand distinct CDR3 sequences; more than 7% were seen once. The source material was PBMCs from blood, sampled roughly 24 months after vaccination. The TCR sequence derives from a man aged 50 to 69 who received an inactivated influenza vaccine. The V gene is TRBV7-7, the J gene TRBJ2-2; D is ambiguous. CDR3 nucleotide sequence: TGTGCCAGCAGCACCGTTGAGACCCCGAACACCGGGGAGCTGTTTTTT. Its protein is CASSTVETPNTGELFF.